This T cell receptor beta chain was sequenced for a study of Graves' ophthalmopathy and Graves' hyperthyroidism. Other autoimmune diseases, uncontrolled infections, pregnancy or lactation excluded patients from enrollment. The study, taken as a whole, reports: The model reached around 66% sensitivity and around 74% specificity for predicting ophthalmopathy progression.

This clonotype came up many times. The antigen is undetermined. For repertoire sequencing, the TCR beta CDR3 regions were amplified from RNA transcripts. After a first-round RT-PCR with HTBI primers, a second-round multiplex PCR was run. TCRdb re-derived calls from the multiplex PCR reads in MiXCR, one entry per CDR3 protein. The data show hundreds of thousands of distinct CDR3 sequences, with around 50% seen just once and approximately 44% held by the top ten. The clonotype comes from an adult man with Graves' ophthalmopathy. The sample consisted of peripheral blood.

The CDR3 sequence: CSARENTGRDTF. The CDR3 DNA reads as TGCAGTGCTAGAGAAAATACGGGACGGGACACCTTC. The V and J genes are TRBV20-1 and TRBJ1-2, with D maybe TRBD1 (5 bases). CDR3 size: 12 residues. Germline V lookup: CDR1 DFQATT, CDR2 SNEGSKA (reference sequence). The germline V and J ends were trimmed by 0 bases and 12 bases, with 14 bases remaining between them.